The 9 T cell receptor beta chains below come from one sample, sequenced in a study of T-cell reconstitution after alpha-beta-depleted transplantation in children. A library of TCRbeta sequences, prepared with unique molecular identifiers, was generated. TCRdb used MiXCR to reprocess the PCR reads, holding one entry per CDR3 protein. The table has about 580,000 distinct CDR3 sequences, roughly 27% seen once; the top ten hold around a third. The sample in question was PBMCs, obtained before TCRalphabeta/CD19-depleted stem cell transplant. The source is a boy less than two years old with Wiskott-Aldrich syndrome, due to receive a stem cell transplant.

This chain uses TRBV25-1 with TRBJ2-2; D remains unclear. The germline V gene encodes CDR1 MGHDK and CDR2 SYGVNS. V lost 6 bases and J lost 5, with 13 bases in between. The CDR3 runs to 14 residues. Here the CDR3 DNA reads TGTGCCAGCAGCGGGTTGACGAGGACCGGGGAGCTGTTTTTT. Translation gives CASSGLTRTGELFF.

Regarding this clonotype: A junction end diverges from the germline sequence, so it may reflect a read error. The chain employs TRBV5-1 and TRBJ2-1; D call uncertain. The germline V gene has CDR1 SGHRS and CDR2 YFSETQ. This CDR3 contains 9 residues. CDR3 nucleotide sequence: TGCGCCAGGGACCAAGGCGACCATTTC. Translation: CARDQGDHF.

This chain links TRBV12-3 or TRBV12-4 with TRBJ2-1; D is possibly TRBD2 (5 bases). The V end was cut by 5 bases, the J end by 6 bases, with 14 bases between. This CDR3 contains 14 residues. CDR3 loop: CASSPQLGSNEQFF. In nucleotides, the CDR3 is TGTGCCAGCAGTCCCCAACTAGGTTCCAATGAGCAGTTCTTC.

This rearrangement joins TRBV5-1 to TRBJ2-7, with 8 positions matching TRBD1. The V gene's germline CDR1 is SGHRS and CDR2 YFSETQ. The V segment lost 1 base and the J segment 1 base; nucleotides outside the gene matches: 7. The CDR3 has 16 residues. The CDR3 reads CASSLPRGQASYEQYF. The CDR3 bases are TGCGCCAGCAGCTTGCCCAGGGGACAGGCTTCCTACGAGCAGTACTTC.

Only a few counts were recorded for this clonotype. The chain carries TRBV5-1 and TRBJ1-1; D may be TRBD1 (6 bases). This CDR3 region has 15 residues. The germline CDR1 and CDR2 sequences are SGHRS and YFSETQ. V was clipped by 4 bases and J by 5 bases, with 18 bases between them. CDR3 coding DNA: TGCGCCAGCAGCCCGGGTGGGACAAAAGCAACTGAAGCTTTCTTT. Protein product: CASSPGGTKATEAFF.

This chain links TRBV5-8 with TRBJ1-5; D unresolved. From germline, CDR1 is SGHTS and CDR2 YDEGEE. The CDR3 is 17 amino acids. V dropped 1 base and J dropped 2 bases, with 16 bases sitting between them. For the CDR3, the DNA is TGTGCCAGCAGCTTGTACCCCGCGGCGCTTGGCAATCAGCCCCAGCATTTT. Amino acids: CASSLYPAALGNQPQHF.

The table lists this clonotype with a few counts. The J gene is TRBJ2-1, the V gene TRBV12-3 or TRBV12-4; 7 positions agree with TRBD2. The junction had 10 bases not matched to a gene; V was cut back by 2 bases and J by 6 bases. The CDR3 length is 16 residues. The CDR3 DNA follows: TGTGCCAGCAGTTTAAACGTCCTAGCGGTACTCAATGAGCAGTTCTTC. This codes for CASSLNVLAVLNEQFF.

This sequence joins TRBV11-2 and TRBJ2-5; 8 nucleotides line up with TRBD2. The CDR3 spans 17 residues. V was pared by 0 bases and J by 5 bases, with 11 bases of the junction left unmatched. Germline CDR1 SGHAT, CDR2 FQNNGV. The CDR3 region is CASSLEAGLVWWETQYF. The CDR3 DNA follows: TGTGCCAGCAGCTTAGAGGCGGGACTAGTGTGGTGGGAGACCCAGTACTTC.

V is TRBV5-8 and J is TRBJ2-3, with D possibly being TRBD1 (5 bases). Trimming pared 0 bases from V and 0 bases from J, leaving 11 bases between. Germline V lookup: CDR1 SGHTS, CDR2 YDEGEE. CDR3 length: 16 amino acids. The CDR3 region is CASSLEGVGSTDTQYF. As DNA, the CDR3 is TGTGCCAGCAGCTTGGAAGGGGTCGGGAGCACAGATACGCAGTATTTT.